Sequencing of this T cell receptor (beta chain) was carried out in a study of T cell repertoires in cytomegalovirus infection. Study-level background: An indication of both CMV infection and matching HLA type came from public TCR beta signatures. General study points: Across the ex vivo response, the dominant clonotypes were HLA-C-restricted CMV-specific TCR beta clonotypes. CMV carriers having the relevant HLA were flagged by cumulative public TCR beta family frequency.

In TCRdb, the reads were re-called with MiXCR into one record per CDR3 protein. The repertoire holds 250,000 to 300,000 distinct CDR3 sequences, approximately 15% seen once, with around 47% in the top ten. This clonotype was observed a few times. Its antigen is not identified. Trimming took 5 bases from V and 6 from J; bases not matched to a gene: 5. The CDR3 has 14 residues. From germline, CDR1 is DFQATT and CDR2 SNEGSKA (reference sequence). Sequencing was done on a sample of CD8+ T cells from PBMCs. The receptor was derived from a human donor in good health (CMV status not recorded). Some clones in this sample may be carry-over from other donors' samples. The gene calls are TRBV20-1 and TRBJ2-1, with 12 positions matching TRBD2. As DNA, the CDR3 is TGCAGTGCTCCTAGCGGGGGGGCCTCCAATGAGCAGTTCTTC. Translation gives CSAPSGGASNEQFF.